These T cell receptor beta chains were read from a single sample in a study of T cell changes during pregnancy in multiple sclerosis. Profiled with immunoSEQ multiplex PCR; TCRdb holds only in-frame clones, not every one. The sample yields some 70,000 clones, 91% seen once. Material: CD4+ T cells from peripheral blood mononuclear cells, obtained in the third trimester of pregnancy. The receptor source for this set is a female donor in good health, enrolled as a control in a pregnancy study. Each CDR3 is given without its conserved first and last residue. Fields, in order: V gene, clone size, J gene, CDR3 protein. Clone size, where shown, is once, few, many, or a class for clones that have expanded.

TRBV14	NA	TRBJ1-2	ASSQESLNYGYT
TRBV30	NA	TRBJ1-5	AWSQNRGNQPQH
TRBV19	NA	TRBJ2-1	ASSIGWRGRSSYNEQF
TRBV15	NA	TRBJ1-1	ATSRDRVFMNTEAF
TRBV4-2	NA	TRBJ2-2	ASSQEVGGSTGELF
TRBV7-2	NA	TRBJ1-5	ASSLERSNQPQH
TRBV6-1	NA	TRBJ1-1	ASSERRAGQPLEAF
TRBV4-2	NA	TRBJ1-2	ASSHPTGVNYGYT
TRBV7-2	NA	TRBJ1-1	ASSLGQGRYTEAF
TRBV27	NA	TRBJ1-1	ASTTTRNTEAF
TRBV11-3	NA	TRBJ2-3	ASSKGVSGGGGTDTQY
TRBV4-2	NA	TRBJ2-7	ASSQGPSGGAGHEQY
TRBV4-3	NA	TRBJ1-2	ASSRDSGGANYGYT
TRBV13	NA	TRBJ1-2	ASSSRGGSGYT
TRBV7-9	NA	TRBJ2-1	ASSLALAGFANEQF
TRBV7-2	NA	TRBJ2-4	ASSSRTGGAKNIQY
TRBV5-1	once	TRBJ1-1	ASSLQGPNTEAF
TRBV10-1	NA	TRBJ2-3	ASSEFGLAGPLKAQY
TRBV4-3	NA	TRBJ1-3	ASSQEAAGNTIY
TRBV20-1	NA	TRBJ2-1	SVSTENEQF
TRBV7-9	NA	TRBJ1-4	ASSLWWGVDEKLF
TRBV6-1	NA	TRBJ1-2	ASSEPRAYGYT
TRBV9	once	TRBJ2-3	ASSVPGGAPPDTQY
TRBV7-2	NA	TRBJ1-1	ASTPAGLKTEAF
TRBV28	once	TRBJ2-3	ASIASGGKDTQY
TRBV10-3	NA	TRBJ1-1	AMRPSLNTEAF
TRBV5-6	NA	TRBJ2-3	ASSLGQGDTQY
TRBV5-6	NA	TRBJ1-3	ASTMTGAGNTIY
TRBV15	NA	TRBJ1-1	ATSRDIGVNMAAF
TRBV5-1	NA	TRBJ2-7	ASSQYLARAAYEQY
TRBV7-2	NA	TRBJ2-3	ASSTSGGPTDTQY